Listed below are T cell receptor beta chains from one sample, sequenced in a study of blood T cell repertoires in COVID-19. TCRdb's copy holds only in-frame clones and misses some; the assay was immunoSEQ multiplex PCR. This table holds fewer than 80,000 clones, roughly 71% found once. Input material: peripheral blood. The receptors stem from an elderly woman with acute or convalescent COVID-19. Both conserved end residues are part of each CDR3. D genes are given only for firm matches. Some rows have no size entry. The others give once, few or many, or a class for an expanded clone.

TGTGCCAGCGACAGGGGGCTAGTCGGGGAGCTGTTTTTT,CASDRGLVGELFF,TRBV12-3/TRBV12-4,TRBD1,TRBJ2-2,NA
TGTGCCAGCAGGACACGGGGGACAGAGACCCAGTACTTC,CASRTRGTETQYF,TRBV25-1,NA,TRBJ2-5,NA
TGTGCCAGCAGTGATAGGGGCCGACAGGCGAAAAATCAGCCCCAGCATTTT,CASSDRGRQAKNQPQHF,TRBV6-1,NA,TRBJ1-5,NA
TGTGCCAGCAGCTTAGAACAAATGAACACTGAAGCTTTCTTT,CASSLEQMNTEAFF,TRBV7-2,NA,TRBJ1-1,once
TGTGCCATCAGTGAGGGTGGACAGATATATGGCTACACCTTC,CAISEGGQIYGYTF,TRBV10-3,NA,TRBJ1-2,NA
TGCGCCAGCAGCTTGGCCGGGACAGGGAATGAAAAACTGTTTTTT,CASSLAGTGNEKLFF,TRBV5-1,TRBD1,TRBJ1-4,NA
TGTGCCAGCAGTTCTCGGGTATTCGAAAAACTGTTTTTT,CASSSRVFEKLFF,TRBV27,NA,TRBJ1-4,NA
TGTGCCAGCAGTTTACAGGCTTCTGGAAACACCATATATTTT,CASSLQASGNTIYF,TRBV28,NA,TRBJ1-3,NA
TGTGCCAGTATCCGAACGGCAGGGACTCATGGCTACACCTTC,CASIRTAGTHGYTF,TRBV19,NA,TRBJ1-2,NA
TGTGCCAGCAGTTCCACAATCTACGAGCAGTACTTC,CASSSTIYEQYF,TRBV28,NA,TRBJ2-7,few
TGCGCCAGCACCTGGGGCGGGGCGGTCCAAGAGACCCAGTACTTC,CASTWGGAVQETQYF,TRBV5-1,NA,TRBJ2-5,NA
TGTGCCAGCGCACCGAATCTCCGGGACTTTAATGAAAAACTGTTTTTT,CASAPNLRDFNEKLFF,TRBV2,NA,TRBJ1-4,NA
TGCGCCAGCAGCTTGGCCGGGACTAGTAGAGAGACCCAGTACTTC,CASSLAGTSRETQYF,TRBV5-1,TRBD2,TRBJ2-5,NA
TGTGCCAGCAGCGAGCCCCCGGGACAGGGGGCGCGCACTGAAGCTTTCTTT,CASSEPPGQGARTEAFF,TRBV7-9,TRBD1,TRBJ1-1,NA
TGCGCCAGCAGCCGGGACAGAGAAAAACTGTTTTTT,CASSRDREKLFF,TRBV4-1,TRBD1,TRBJ1-4,NA